Listed below are T cell receptor beta chains from one sample, sequenced in a study of post-analysis software for immune sequencing data. One entry per CDR3 protein, called by TCRdb with MiXCR from the PCR reads. This table holds fewer than 550,000 distinct CDR3 sequences, around 31% found once. Sequencing input: blood. The receptor set was obtained from a girl between 2 and 17 years old with multiple sclerosis. The CDR3 runs from the conserved cysteine through the conserved F or W. D genes are given only for firm matches. Clone size appears in some rows only: once, few, many, or a class for an expanded clone.

DNA	CDR3	size	V	J	D
TGTGCCAGCAGCCAATTTGGGCAGGGCCCTCAGCCCCAGCATTTT	CASSQFGQGPQPQHF	-	TRBV3-1	TRBJ1-5	-
TGTGCCAGCAGTGAAGCGGTCTTGGGAGCCAAAAACATTCAGTACTTC	CASSEAVLGAKNIQYF	-	TRBV2	TRBJ2-4	-
TGTGCCAGCAGTTTCGCAGCTAATTCACCCCTCCACTTT	CASSFAANSPLHF	few	TRBV12-3/TRBV12-4	TRBJ1-6	-
TGTGCCAGCAGCCAATCGCTCAGGGACTATGGCTACACCTTC	CASSQSLRDYGYTF	many	TRBV16	TRBJ1-2	-
TGTGCCACCGGTGCACTAGCGGGTGGTCAGACCCAGTACTTC	CATGALAGGQTQYF	few	TRBV6-1	TRBJ2-5	TRBD2
TGCGCCAGCGAGAGGACTAGCGGGGGGGCTAATGTGCAGTTCTTC	CASERTSGGANVQFF	-	TRBV5-1	TRBJ2-1	TRBD2
TGTGCCAGCACCCTAAGGGGACAGGGGGATGTGTGGGCTTTCTTT	CASTLRGQGDVWAFF	-	TRBV7-2	TRBJ1-1	TRBD1
TGCAGTGCTCCGGGGACAGGGTTGGAGCAGTACTTC	CSAPGTGLEQYF	-	TRBV20-1	TRBJ2-5	TRBD1
TGCGCCAGCAGTGAGTCCGGGACAGAGAACACTGAAGCTTTCTTT	CASSESGTENTEAFF	-	TRBV10-1	TRBJ1-1	TRBD1
TGTGCCAGCAGCCAAGCCTTTCCGGGACAGGGCTGCAATGAGCAGTTCTTC	CASSQAFPGQGCNEQFF	-	TRBV14	TRBJ2-1	TRBD1
TGTGCCAGCAGCTTGGACGGACCCCAAGAGACCCAGTACTTC	CASSLDGPQETQYF	many	TRBV5-4	TRBJ2-5	-
TGTGCCAGCAGCCTAGAACAGCAAGAGACCCAGTACTTC	CASSLEQQETQYF	few	TRBV6-1	TRBJ2-5	-
TGCGCCAGCAGCCAAGAGCGGGACAGGGGGAACTATGGCTACACCTTC	CASSQERDRGNYGYTF	-	TRBV4-1	TRBJ1-2	TRBD1
TGTGCCAGCAGTGGGGAGTTGACAGGGCTTAATCAGCCCCAGCATTTT	CASSGELTGLNQPQHF	-	TRBV6-1	TRBJ1-5	TRBD1
TGTGCCAGCAGCCATCTCTCTTACACAGATACGCAGTATTTT	CASSHLSYTDTQYF	-	TRBV9	TRBJ2-3	-
TGTGCCAGCAGCCCTAGCGGACCCAAAGGTGACTACGAGCAGTACTTC	CASSPSGPKGDYEQYF	-	TRBV3-1	TRBJ2-7	TRBD2
TGTGCCAGCAGCTCGAACAGGTCCCTTAAAGCTTTCTTT	CASSSNRSLKAFF	-	TRBV7-8	TRBJ1-1	-
TGCAGTGCCCCACGGGGACAGGGGGGCGGAGGAGGTGAAAAACTGTTTTTT	CSAPRGQGGGGGEKLFF	-	TRBV20-1	TRBJ1-4	TRBD1
TGTGCCAGCAGTTTATCGACCCTCCCTCGGGGCACAGATACGCAGTATTTT	CASSLSTLPRGTDTQYF	-	TRBV27	TRBJ2-3	-
TGTGCCAGCAGCCAAGATGGAGGGAGCCAAGAGACCCAGTACTTC	CASSQDGGSQETQYF	many	TRBV3-1	TRBJ2-5	-
TGTGCCACCAGTGCCCCGGGACAGTATGGCTACACCTTC	CATSAPGQYGYTF	few	TRBV24-1	TRBJ1-2	TRBD1
TGCGCCAGCAGCTTGTCCCAGAGTCCCTACGAGCAGTACTTC	CASSLSQSPYEQYF	many	TRBV5-1	TRBJ2-7	-
TGTGCCACCAGTGATACAGGGGGGAACACTGAAGCTTTCTTT	CATSDTGGNTEAFF	few	TRBV24-1	TRBJ1-1	TRBD1
TGTGCCAGCAGCCCCCAAACCACAGATACGCAGTATTTT	CASSPQTTDTQYF	-	TRBV3-1	TRBJ2-3	-
TGCGCCAGCAGCCTCGACGGGGCAGAAGAGACCCAGTACTTC	CASSLDGAEETQYF	-	TRBV5-1	TRBJ2-5	-
TGCAGTGCTAGAAGGGACAGCTACACAGATACGCAGTATTTT	CSARRDSYTDTQYF	few	TRBV20-1	TRBJ2-3	TRBD1
TGCGCCAGCAGCTCACGAACAGTGGACTCCTACGAGCAGTACTTC	CASSSRTVDSYEQYF	-	TRBV5-1	TRBJ2-7	-
TGCAGCGTTGAAGCCCCTGGCGGGGGGATCTCCAATGAGCAGTTCTTC	CSVEAPGGGISNEQFF	few	TRBV29-1	TRBJ2-1	TRBD2
TGTGCCAGCAGCATAGGACAGTACAATGAGCAGTTCTTC	CASSIGQYNEQFF	many	TRBV7-8	TRBJ2-1	-
TGCAGTGCTACCGAGTTCTCCGATGAGCAGTTCTTC	CSATEFSDEQFF	-	TRBV20-1	TRBJ2-1	-
TGCGCCAGCAGCTTGGCAGGGAATCGCGAGCAGTACTTC	CASSLAGNREQYF	-	TRBV5-1	TRBJ2-7	-
TGTGCCGCAGAGGGGACAACTAATGAAAAACTGTTTTTT	CAAEGTTNEKLFF	-	TRBV6-1	TRBJ1-4	-
TGTGCCAGCAGGCTTCTAGCGGGGAAAGAGACCCAGTACTTC	CASRLLAGKETQYF	-	TRBV2	TRBJ2-5	TRBD2
TGCAGTGCTGGAGAAACAGGGGGTTTCCAAGAGACCCAGTACTTC	CSAGETGGFQETQYF	-	TRBV20-1	TRBJ2-5	TRBD1
TGCGCCAGCAGCCCGGGGGTAGCACAAAATGAGCAGTTCTTC	CASSPGVAQNEQFF	few	TRBV5-1	TRBJ2-1	-
TGCGCCAGCAGCTTGACGGGACAGGGGACCTACAATGAGCAGTTCTTC	CASSLTGQGTYNEQFF	-	TRBV5-1	TRBJ2-1	TRBD1
TGCAGTGCTAGGAGTCCGGGACAGGGAGCCGAGCAGTACTTC	CSARSPGQGAEQYF	-	TRBV20-1	TRBJ2-7	TRBD1
TGCGCCAGCAGTGAGTCGAACAGGGGTTCCTACGAGCAGTACTTC	CASSESNRGSYEQYF	many	TRBV10-2	TRBJ2-7	TRBD1
TGTGCCAGCAGCTCAGGGACAGTCTATAATTCACCCCTCCACTTT	CASSSGTVYNSPLHF	-	TRBV7-9	TRBJ1-6	TRBD1
TGCAGCGTTGCGGTGGGTAACTATGGCTACACCTTC	CSVAVGNYGYTF	few	TRBV29-1	TRBJ1-2	-